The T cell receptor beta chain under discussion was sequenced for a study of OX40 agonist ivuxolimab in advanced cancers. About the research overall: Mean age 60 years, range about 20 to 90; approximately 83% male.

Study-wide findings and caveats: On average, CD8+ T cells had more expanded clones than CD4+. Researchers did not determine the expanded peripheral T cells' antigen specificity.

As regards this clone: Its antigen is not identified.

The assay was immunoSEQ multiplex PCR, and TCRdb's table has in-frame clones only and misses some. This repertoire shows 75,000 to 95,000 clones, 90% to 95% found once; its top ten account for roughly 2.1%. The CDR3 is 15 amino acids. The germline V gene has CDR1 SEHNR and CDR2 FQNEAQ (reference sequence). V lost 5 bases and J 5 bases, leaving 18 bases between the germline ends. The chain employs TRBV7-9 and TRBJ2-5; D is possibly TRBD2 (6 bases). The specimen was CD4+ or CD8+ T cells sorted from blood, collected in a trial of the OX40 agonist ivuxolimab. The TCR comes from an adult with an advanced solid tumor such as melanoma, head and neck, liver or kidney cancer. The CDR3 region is CASSPLLAEGETQYF. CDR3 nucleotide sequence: TGTGCCAGCAGCCCCCTGCTGGCGGAGGGGGAGACCCAGTACTTC.